The rows below give T cell receptor beta chains drawn from one sample of a study of shared clonotypes between healthy human individuals. TCRdb's table, derived via immunoSEQ multiplex PCR, lists solely in-frame clones and lacks some. The table has about 2.4 million clones, 85% to 95% seen once; the top ten hold roughly 0.14%. The sample consisted of naive CD4+ T cells sorted from blood. All receptors come from a man aged 18 to 29 in good health. Each CDR3 is given with its conserved first and last residue. Fields, in order: D gene, V gene, clone size, J gene, CDR3 DNA, CDR3 protein. A D gene is named only where the DNA matches it firmly. Where a row states a size, it is once, few, many or the class of an expanded clone; other rows omit it.

>-|TRBV2|once|TRBJ2-2
TGTGCCAGCAGGGGGTCAAACACCGGGGAGCTGTTTTTT
CASRGSNTGELFF
>-|TRBV27|-|TRBJ1-6
TGTGCCAGCAGTAACGGACAGAGCTATAATTCACCCCTCCACTTT
CASSNGQSYNSPLHF
>-|TRBV5-1|-|TRBJ1-5
TGCGCCAGCAGCTTGGAAGGGGTTCGCAATCAGCCCCAGCATTTT
CASSLEGVRNQPQHF
>-|TRBV5-5|once|TRBJ1-3
TGTGCCAGCAGCTTGGTCACGGTGTGGGGAGACACCATATATTTT
CASSLVTVWGDTIYF
>TRBD1|TRBV5-1|-|TRBJ1-1
TGCGCCAGCAGCAAAGGGACAGGGGCCCAGGGGGGCACTGAAGCTTTCTTT
CASSKGTGAQGGTEAFF
>-|TRBV15|-|TRBJ1-2
TGTGCCACCAGCAGAGATAAACAGACTTATGGCTACACCTTC
CATSRDKQTYGYTF
>-|TRBV6-6|once|TRBJ2-5
TGTGCCAGCAGTTGGCCTGGGGAGACCCAGTACTTC
CASSWPGETQYF
>-|TRBV11-3|-|TRBJ2-3
TGTGCCAGCAGCTTAGGTTCCACAGATACGCAGTATTTT
CASSLGSTDTQYF
>-|TRBV6-1|-|TRBJ2-5
TGTGCCAGCAGTGAAGTTGTACTTCAAGAGACCCAGTACTTC
CASSEVVLQETQYF
>-|TRBV19|-|TRBJ1-3
TGTGCCAGTAGTAGAGGGACTGGAAACACCATATATTTT
CASSRGTGNTIYF
>-|TRBV4-1|-|TRBJ1-4
TGCGCCAGCAGCCAATCTCCCATGCGTGAAAAACTGTTTTTT
CASSQSPMREKLFF
>-|TRBV10-3|-|TRBJ1-1
TGTGCCATCAGTGATTTTGACACTGAAGCTTTCTTT
CAISDFDTEAFF